The T cell receptor (beta chain) under discussion was sequenced for a study of T-cell reconstitution after alpha-beta-depleted transplantation in children. A TCRbeta library incorporating unique molecular identifiers was prepared. Each CDR3 protein is one row after TCRdb ran MiXCR on the PCR reads. This sample has some 490,000 distinct CDR3 sequences; roughly an eighth occur once, and the top ten carry under 7%. There are a few counts of this clonotype. This CDR3 is 16 amino acids long. V lost 0 bases, J lost 0 bases, and 1 base stayed unmatched. The germline gives CDR1 ENHRY, CDR2 SYGVKD. This sequence originates from a human donor who donated a stem cell graft to a child with combined immunodeficiency. The sample consisted of PBMCs from the stem cell graft donor, taken from the stem cell graft. This chain connects TRBV10-3 to TRBJ2-7; TRBD2 aligns across 11 bases. The DNA for the CDR3 is TGTGCCATCAGTGAGTCGCTAGCGGGGGGCTCCTACGAGCAGTACTTC. Translated: CAISESLAGGSYEQYF.